Listed here are 19 T cell receptor beta chains from one sample, sequenced in a study of T cells in Graves' hyperthyroidism and ophthalmopathy (dated by TCRdb to about 2019). The library came from multiplex PCR. Data came from an Illumina HiSeq 2000. Amplification of TCR beta CDR3 regions was carried out from RNA transcripts. A first-round RT-PCR of the TCR CDR3 used the HTBI primer set with the Qiagen OneStep RT-PCR kit. TCRdb ran its own pipeline on the public reads, namely fastp trimming at Q25 and MiXCR clone calling, and kept in-frame beta chains. When rows share a CDR3 protein, they turn into one entry using the most common DNA and genes. The sample contains around 250,000 distinct CDR3 sequences, approximately 15% of them found a single time. The ten most abundant clones make up about an eighth of the sample. The specimen sequenced was blood. These receptors all stem from a woman aged 40-49 years with Graves' hyperthyroidism that later progressed to Graves' ophthalmopathy.

This clonotype has ten or more counts. This chain connects TRBV5-1 to TRBJ2-7; maybe TRBD1 (6 bases). This CDR3 spans 15 amino acids. Trimming cost V 4 bases and J 2 bases, with 16 bases left between them. CDR1 and CDR2 (germline): SGHRS, YFSETQ. As DNA, the CDR3 is TGCGCCAGCAGCCAAACAACAGGGAACGCCTACGAGCAGTACTTC. As protein: CASSQTTGNAYEQYF.

This clonotype was seen at least ten times. The rearrangement uses TRBV28 and TRBJ1-5; D is unresolved. Germline V gene data show CDR1 as MDHEN and CDR2 as SYDVKM. This CDR3 region has 16 residues. Trimming cost V 7 bases and J 6 bases, with 22 bases left between them. The CDR3 loop is CASNTFRVSRSQPQHF. The CDR3 DNA sequence: TGTGCCAGCAATACTTTTCGGGTCTCACGAAGTCAGCCCCAGCATTTT.

This clonotype was detected ten times or more. The rearrangement links TRBV7-9 to TRBJ1-1; D is unclear. The germline V gene has CDR1 SEHNR and CDR2 FQNEAQ (reference sequence). The CDR3 is made up of 13 amino acids. V lost 2 bases and J lost 6, with 10 bases in between. The CDR3 nucleotides read TGTGCCAGCAGCTTAACGGGCGCCGCTGAAGCTTTCTTT. The encoded protein is CASSLTGAAEAFF.

This clonotype has ten or more counts. CDR3 nucleotides: TGTGCCAGCAGCGTACAGGGGTGGAGCACAGATACGCAGTATTTT. This gives the protein CASSVQGWSTDTQYF. The chain couples TRBV13 to TRBJ2-3; 7 bases line up with TRBD1. J was trimmed by 0 bases and V by 5 bases; bases with no gene match: 5. Looked up from germline, CDR1 is PRHDT and CDR2 is FYEKMQ (reference sequence). This CDR3 has 15 residues.

This clonotype was seen only once. The V and J genes are TRBV28 and TRBJ2-3; perhaps TRBD2 as D (5 bases). CDR1 and CDR2 (germline): MDHEN, SYDVKM. The CDR3 covers 14 residues. Deletions cut 11 bases from V and 3 bases from J, with 18 bases between. The CDR3 region has the DNA TGTGCCTCGCGGTGGGAGAAAAGGACAGATACGCAGTATTTT. This codes for CASRWEKRTDTQYF.

The sample holds many counts of this clonotype. The chain couples TRBV28 to TRBJ1-1; no definite D call. This CDR3 is built from 11 residues. Per germline, CDR1 MDHEN and CDR2 SYDVKM. Trimming removed 7 bases from V and 2 bases from J, with 5 bases in between. The CDR3 protein is CASNRNTEAFF. The CDR3 DNA sequence: TGTGCCAGCAATAGAAACACTGAAGCTTTCTTT.

This chain uses TRBV6-1 with TRBJ2-7, with 8 nucleotides matching TRBD1. Per the germline V gene, CDR1 is MNHNS and CDR2 is SASEGT. J gave up 6 bases and V 6 bases, and 13 bases lay outside the gene matches. This CDR3 is built from 15 residues. The CDR3 DNA sequence: TGTGCCAGCAGACCGGCAGGGGGCAGGGGGCTCGAGCAGTACTTC. This encodes CASRPAGGRGLEQYF.

This clonotype was detected ten times or more. DNA for the CDR3: TGTGCCATCAGTGAGTCGGTACTAGCGGTTCCCTACGAGCAGTACTTC. Amino acids: CAISESVLAVPYEQYF. The chain recombines TRBV10-3 with TRBJ2-7; 8 nucleotides match TRBD2. Germline V gene lookup returns CDR1 ENHRY and CDR2 SYGVKD. This CDR3 spans 16 amino acids. With V trimmed by 0 bases and J by 2 bases, 6 bases remained unmatched.

This clonotype was observed at least ten times. The V and J genes are TRBV18 and TRBJ2-7; no clear D. Germline V gives CDR1 KGHSH, CDR2 LQKENI. Trimming took off 4 bases at V and 1 base at J, with 11 bases between the two ends. The CDR3 has 14 amino acids. The CDR3 is CASSRLGISYEQYF. CDR3 nucleotide sequence: TGTGCCAGCTCACGTTTGGGGATTTCCTACGAGCAGTACTTC. The whole variable domain, remainder taken from reference TRBV18 and TRBJ2-7, is NAGVMQNPRHLVRRRGQEARLRCSPMKGHSHVYWYRQLPEEGLKFMVYLQKENIIDESGMPKERFSAEFPKEGPSILRIQQVVRGDSAAYFCASSRLGISYEQYFGPGTRLTVT.

This clonotype was recorded at least ten times. This chain uses TRBV7-9 with TRBJ2-7, with unresolved D. There are 15 residues in the CDR3. Trimming removed 3 bases from V and 4 bases from J, with 16 bases in between. CDR1 SEHNR and CDR2 FQNEAQ come from the germline V gene (reference sequence). CDR3 residues: CASSFQVAASYEQYF. The CDR3 nucleotides read TGTGCCAGCAGCTTCCAAGTAGCTGCCTCTTACGAGCAGTACTTC.

Many counts were recorded for this clonotype. The chain joins TRBV5-1 to TRBJ2-1; TRBD1 is a possible D gene (6 bases). The V gene lost 6 bases and the J gene lost 6 bases, with 13 bases spanning the gap. CDR1 and CDR2 (germline): SGHRS, YFSETQ. CDR3 length equals 13 residues. CDR3 sequence (DNA): TGCGCCAGCACATTAGGACAGCCCAATGAGCAGTTCTTC. Residues: CASTLGQPNEQFF.

The V gene is TRBV24-1, the J gene TRBJ1-5; the match to TRBD1 covers 9 bases. Unmatched junction bases numbered 6, after V lost 9 bases and J lost 7 bases. The CDR3 totals 13 residues. CDR1 and CDR2 from the germline V gene are KGHDR and SFDVKD. CDR3 sequence (DNA): TGTGCCACCGGGGGGACAGGGTTGCAGCCCCAGCATTTT. Translating it yields CATGGTGLQPQHF.

In this sample, this clonotype turned up a few times. This may come from a read error, since a much larger clone is one base off. Here the CDR3 omits its conserved ending phenylalanine or tryptophan, so a read error is the likely source. The chain links TRBV2 to TRBJ2-2; D gene uncertain. CDR1 is SNHLY and CDR2 is FYNNEI in the germline V gene. This CDR3 comprises 12 residues. The CDR3 here is CAVTQNTGELFL. In nucleotides, the CDR3 is TGTGCAGTAACACAGAACACCGGGGAGCTGTTTCTT.

The chain has TRBV7-3 and TRBJ2-1; 7 positions agree with TRBD1. This CDR3 spans 14 amino acids. The germline V gene has CDR1 SGHTA and CDR2 FQGTGA. The junction had 3 bases not matched to a gene; V was cut back by 2 bases and J by 5 bases. The CDR3 nucleotides read TGTGCCAGCAGCTTATCCGGACAGGACAATGAGCAGTTCTTC. Translating gives CASSLSGQDNEQFF.

This clonotype was detected many times. The V and J genes are TRBV20-1 and TRBJ1-2; TRBD1 might be the D (6 bases). V was shortened by 0 bases and J by 0 bases, with 11 bases between the two germline ends. Per germline, CDR1 DFQATT and CDR2 SNEGSKA (reference sequence). The CDR3 sequence is 15 residues long. CDR3 nucleotides: TGCAGTGCTAGAGATTTTCAGGGGACTAACTATGGCTACACCTTC. Protein: CSARDFQGTNYGYTF.

This clonotype was observed at least ten times. The chain recombines TRBV5-1 with TRBJ2-1; 10 bases match TRBD2. The CDR3 covers 15 residues. Germline trimming cut 4 bases from V and 6 bases from J; bases unmatched to any gene: 7. Germline CDR1 is SGHRS and CDR2 is YFSETQ. The CDR3 sequence is CASSELAGERNEQFF. The CDR3 DNA reads as TGCGCCAGCAGCGAGCTAGCGGGAGAACGCAATGAGCAGTTCTTC.

A remark on this clonotype: A much larger clone lies a single base off, so this may be a read error. V is TRBV12-5 and J is TRBJ2-5, with D perhaps matching TRBD1 (5 bases). Germline assignment: CDR1 LGHNT and CDR2 FRNRAP. The CDR3 length is 13 residues. The CDR3 sequence is CAGGLPGQETQYF. As DNA, the CDR3 is TGTGCTGGTGGTTTGCCAGGGCAAGAGACCCAGTACTTC. Based on the CDR3 plus reference TRBV12-5 and TRBJ2-5, the full variable domain is DARVTQTPRHKVTEMGQEVTMRCQPILGHNTVFWYRQTMMQGLELLAYFRNRAPLDDSGMPKDRFSAEMPDATLATLKIQPSEPRDSAVYFCAGGLPGQETQYFGPGTRLLVL.

This clonotype has a single count. This may come from a read error, since a much larger clone is one base off. V and J are TRBV24-1 and TRBJ2-5, with D unresolved. The J call may be in error: the DNA end matches TRBJ2-1 better. Germline V gene sequence: CDR1 KGHDR, CDR2 SFDVKD. The CDR3 is 12 residues long. This CDR3 reads CATSGNQETQFF. The CDR3 coding sequence is TGTGCCACCAGTGGGAACCAAGAGACCCAGTTCTTC.

The V call is TRBV28, the J call TRBJ1-1; D is ambiguous. The V gene lost 5 bases and the J gene lost 0 bases, with 4 bases spanning the gap. Germline V lookup: CDR1 MDHEN, CDR2 SYDVKM. This CDR3 is built from 12 residues. The DNA for the CDR3 is TGTGCCAGCAGTGTAATGAACACTGAAGCTTTCTTT. Translated: CASSVMNTEAFF.